This entry lists 5 T cell receptor beta chains sequenced from one sample in a study of CD8 T cells in Susac syndrome. Reverse transcription of about 0.45 to 1 ug RNA was carried out with random hexamers. TCRdb reprocessed the immunoSEQ multiplex PCR reads with MiXCR, giving one entry per CDR3 protein. The table has about 160,000 distinct CDR3 sequences, about 92% seen once; the top ten hold approximately 0.075%. Sequencing was performed on CD4+ T cells from PBMCs. These receptors were obtained from a human donor in good health.

V usage is TRBV10-1 and J usage is TRBJ2-7; no clear D. CDR1 is WNHNN and CDR2 is SYGVQD in the germline V gene (reference sequence). V gave up 5 bases and J gave up 2 bases, with 16 bases separating them. There are 15 residues in the CDR3. The CDR3 region has the DNA TGCGCCAGCAGTCTCTCTAGGGAAGGCCCCTACGAGCAGTACTTC. It specifies CASSLSREGPYEQYF.

The chain couples TRBV18 to TRBJ2-2, with D perhaps TRBD1 (6 bases). CDR1 is KGHSH and CDR2 is LQKENI in the germline V gene. V lost 2 bases and J lost 5, with 9 bases in between. CDR3 length: 14 residues. CDR3 sequence reads: CASSPLGTTGELFF. CDR3 nucleotides: TGTGCCAGCTCACCATTGGGGACAACCGGGGAGCTGTTTTTT.

J is TRBJ2-5 and V is TRBV18, with D perhaps TRBD1 (5 bases). CDR3 size: 15 residues. Germline assignment: CDR1 KGHSH and CDR2 LQKENI. The V gene lost 2 bases and the J gene lost 0 bases, with 10 bases spanning the gap. CDR3 region: CASSPIPTDQETQYF. The CDR3 coding sequence is TGTGCCAGCTCACCAATCCCGACAGACCAAGAGACCCAGTACTTC.

This chain links TRBV28 with TRBJ2-7; possible D gene TRBD2, 7 bases. Germline V lookup: CDR1 MDHEN, CDR2 SYDVKM. The CDR3 spans 14 residues. V was pared by 6 bases and J by 4 bases, with 16 bases between. The DNA for the CDR3 is TGTGCCAGCAGGGGGAGGGGGGGGTGGTACGAGCAGTACTTC. Protein product: CASRGRGGWYEQYF.

The genes are TRBV14 and TRBJ1-3; D is unclear. Germline loops: CDR1 SGHDN, CDR2 FVKESK. V lost 4 bases and J lost 7, with 20 bases in between. The CDR3 sequence is 16 residues long. In DNA, the CDR3 is TGTGCCAGCAGCCCCCCGGGCAGGCCGTCGGGGAACACCATATATTTT. It yields the protein CASSPPGRPSGNTIYF.